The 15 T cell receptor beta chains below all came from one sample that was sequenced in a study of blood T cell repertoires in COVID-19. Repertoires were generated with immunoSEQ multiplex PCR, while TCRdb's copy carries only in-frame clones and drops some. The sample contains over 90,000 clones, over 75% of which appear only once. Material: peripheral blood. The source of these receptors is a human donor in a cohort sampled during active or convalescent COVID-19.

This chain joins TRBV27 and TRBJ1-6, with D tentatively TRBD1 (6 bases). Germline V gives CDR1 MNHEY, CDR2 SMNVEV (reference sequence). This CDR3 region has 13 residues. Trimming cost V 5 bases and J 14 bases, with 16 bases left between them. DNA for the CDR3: TGTGCCAGCAGTAACCGTAGGGACACCTCCCTCCACTTT. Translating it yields CASSNRRDTSLHF.

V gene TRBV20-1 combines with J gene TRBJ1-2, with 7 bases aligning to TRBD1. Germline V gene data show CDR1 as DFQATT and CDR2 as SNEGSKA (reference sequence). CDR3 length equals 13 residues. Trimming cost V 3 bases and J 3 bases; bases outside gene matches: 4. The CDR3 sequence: CSASTGQYYGYTF. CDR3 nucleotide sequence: TGCAGTGCTAGTACGGGACAGTACTATGGCTACACCTTC.

The CDR3 region is CASSLVGDRAYNEQFF. Here the CDR3 DNA reads TGTGCCAGCAGCTTGGTGGGGGACAGGGCCTACAATGAGCAGTTCTTC. This sequence joins TRBV5-4 and TRBJ2-1; 9 positions agree with TRBD1. Germline V gives CDR1 SGHNT, CDR2 YYREEE (reference sequence). The CDR3 length is 16 residues. With V trimmed by 0 bases and J by 2 bases, 3 bases remained unmatched.

The CDR3 is CASSQDRDRGTPLHF. The CDR3 region has the DNA TGTGCCAGCAGCCAAGACCGGGACAGGGGGACACCCCTCCACTTT. V usage is TRBV3-1 (or the pseudogene TRBV3-2) and J usage is TRBJ1-6; 11 bases fit TRBD1. The V and J ends lost 0 bases and 11 bases, in that order; junction bases with no gene match: 3. This CDR3 has 15 residues. CDR1 and CDR2 (germline): LGHDT, YNNKEL (reference sequence).

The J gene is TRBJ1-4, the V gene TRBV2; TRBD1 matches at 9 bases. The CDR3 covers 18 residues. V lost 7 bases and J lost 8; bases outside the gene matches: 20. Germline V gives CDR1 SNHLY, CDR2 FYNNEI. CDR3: CASTPGGKSGQGGEKLFF. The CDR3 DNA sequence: TGTGCCAGCACCCCTGGGGGAAAATCGGGACAGGGTGGGGAAAAACTGTTTTTT.

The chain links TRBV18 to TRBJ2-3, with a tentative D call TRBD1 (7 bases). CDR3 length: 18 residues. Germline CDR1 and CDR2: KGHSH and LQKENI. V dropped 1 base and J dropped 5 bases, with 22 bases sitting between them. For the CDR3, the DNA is TGTGCCAGCTCACCACGTGAAGGGCGGGACAGCGAACTAGATACGCAGTATTTT. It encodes CASSPREGRDSELDTQYF.

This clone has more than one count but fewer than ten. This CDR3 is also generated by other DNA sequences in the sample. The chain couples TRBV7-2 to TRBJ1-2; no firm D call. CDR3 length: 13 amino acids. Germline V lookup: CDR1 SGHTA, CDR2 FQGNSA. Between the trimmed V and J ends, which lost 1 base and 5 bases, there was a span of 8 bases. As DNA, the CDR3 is TGTGCCAGCAGCTTAGGGCCCCGTTATGGCTACACCTTC. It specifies CASSLGPRYGYTF.

The CDR3 DNA reads as TGCAGCGTTGATCCGTTGCCAGGAGGGGACACCGGGGAGCTGTTTTTT. Protein: CSVDPLPGGDTGELFF. V gene TRBV29-1 combines with J gene TRBJ2-2, with D perhaps TRBD2 (6 bases). V dropped 3 bases and J dropped 3 bases, with 17 bases sitting between them. Germline lookup yields CDR1 SQVTM and CDR2 ANQGSEA. This CDR3 comprises 16 residues.

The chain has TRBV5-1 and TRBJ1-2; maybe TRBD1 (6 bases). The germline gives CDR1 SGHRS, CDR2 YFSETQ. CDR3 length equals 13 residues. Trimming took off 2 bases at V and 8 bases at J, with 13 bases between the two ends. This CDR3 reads CASSFGSGEGYTF. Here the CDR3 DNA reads TGCGCCAGCAGCTTCGGATCAGGGGAAGGCTACACCTTC.

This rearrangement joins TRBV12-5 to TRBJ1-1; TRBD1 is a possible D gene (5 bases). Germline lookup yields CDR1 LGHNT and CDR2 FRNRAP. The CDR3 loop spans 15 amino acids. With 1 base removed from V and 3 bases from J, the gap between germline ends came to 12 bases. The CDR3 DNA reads TGTGCTAGTGGTTTGGCCCGACAGTGGGACACTGAAGCTTTCTTT. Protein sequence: CASGLARQWDTEAFF.

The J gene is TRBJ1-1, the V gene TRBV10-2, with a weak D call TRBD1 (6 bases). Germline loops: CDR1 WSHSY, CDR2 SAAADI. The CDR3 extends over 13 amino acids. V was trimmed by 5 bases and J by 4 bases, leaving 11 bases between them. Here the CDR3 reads CASSQQGVTEAFF. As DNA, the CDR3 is TGCGCCAGCAGTCAACAGGGAGTCACTGAAGCTTTCTTT.

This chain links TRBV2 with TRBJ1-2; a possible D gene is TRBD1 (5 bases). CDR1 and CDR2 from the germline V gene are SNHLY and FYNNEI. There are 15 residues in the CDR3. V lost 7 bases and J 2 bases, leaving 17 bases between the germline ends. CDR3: CASIPMEGWNYGYTF. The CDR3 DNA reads TGTGCCAGCATCCCGATGGAGGGGTGGAACTATGGCTACACCTTC. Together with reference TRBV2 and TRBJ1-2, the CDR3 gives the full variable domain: EPEVTQTPSHQVTQMGQEVILRCVPISNHLYFYWYRQILGQKVEFLVSFYNNEISEKSEIFDDQFSVERPDGSNFTLKIRSTKLEDSAMYFCASIPMEGWNYGYTFGSGTRLTVV.

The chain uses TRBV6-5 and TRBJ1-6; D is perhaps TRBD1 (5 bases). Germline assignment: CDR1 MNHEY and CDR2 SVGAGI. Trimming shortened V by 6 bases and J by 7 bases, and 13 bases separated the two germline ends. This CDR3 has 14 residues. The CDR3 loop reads CASSQGIWNSPLHF. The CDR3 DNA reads TGTGCCAGCAGCCAGGGTATTTGGAATTCACCCCTCCACTTT.

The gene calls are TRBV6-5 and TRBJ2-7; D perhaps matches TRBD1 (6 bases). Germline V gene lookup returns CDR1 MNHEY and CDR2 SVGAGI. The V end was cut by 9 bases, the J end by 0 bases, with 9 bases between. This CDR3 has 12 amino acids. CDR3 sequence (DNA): TGTGCCAGACCGGACAGCTCCTACGAGCAGTACTTC. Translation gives CARPDSSYEQYF.

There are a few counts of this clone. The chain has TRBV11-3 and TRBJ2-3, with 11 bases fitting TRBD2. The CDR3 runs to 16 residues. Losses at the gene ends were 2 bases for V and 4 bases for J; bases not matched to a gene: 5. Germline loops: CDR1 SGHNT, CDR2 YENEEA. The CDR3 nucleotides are TGTGCCAGCAGCTTACGCGGTAGCGGGGGGGCAGATACGCAGTATTTT. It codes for CASSLRGSGGADTQYF.